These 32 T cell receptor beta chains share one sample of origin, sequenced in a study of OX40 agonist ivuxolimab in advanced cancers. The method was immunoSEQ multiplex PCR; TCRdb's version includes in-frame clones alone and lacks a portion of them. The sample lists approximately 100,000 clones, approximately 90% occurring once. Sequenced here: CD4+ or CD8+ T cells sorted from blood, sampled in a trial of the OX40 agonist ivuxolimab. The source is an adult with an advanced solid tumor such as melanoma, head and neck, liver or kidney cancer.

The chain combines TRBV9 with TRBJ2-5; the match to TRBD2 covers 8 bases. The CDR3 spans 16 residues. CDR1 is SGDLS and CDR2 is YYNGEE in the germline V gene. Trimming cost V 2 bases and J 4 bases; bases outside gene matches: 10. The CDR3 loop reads CASSVGSGMAGETQYF. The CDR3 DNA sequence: TGTGCCAGCAGCGTTGGTAGCGGGATGGCGGGAGAGACCCAGTACTTC.

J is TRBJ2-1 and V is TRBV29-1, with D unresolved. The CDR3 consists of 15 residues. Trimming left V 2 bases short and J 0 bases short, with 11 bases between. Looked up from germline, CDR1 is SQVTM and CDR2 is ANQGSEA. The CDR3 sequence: CSVERARSSYNEQFF. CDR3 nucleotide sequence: TGCAGCGTTGAAAGGGCCAGGAGCTCCTACAATGAGCAGTTCTTC.

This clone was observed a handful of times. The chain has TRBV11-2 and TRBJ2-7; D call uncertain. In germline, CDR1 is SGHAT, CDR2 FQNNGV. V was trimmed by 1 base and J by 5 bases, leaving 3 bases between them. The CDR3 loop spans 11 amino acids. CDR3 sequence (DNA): TGTGCCAGCAGCTTAGCCCACGAGCAGTACTTC. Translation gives CASSLAHEQYF. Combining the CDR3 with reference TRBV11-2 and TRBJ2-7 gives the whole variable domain EAGVAQSPRYKIIEKRQSVAFWCNPISGHATLYWYQQILGQGPKLLIQFQNNGVVDDSQLPKDRFSAERLKGVDSTLKIQPAKLEDSAVYLCASSLAHEQYFGPGTRLTVT.

The CDR3 DNA sequence: TGCGCCAGCATTCCAGCCCACGAGGCGTACTCCCGGGGGGGGAACACCGGGGAGCTGTTTTTT. Amino acid sequence: CASIPAHEAYSRGGNTGELFF. The rearrangement uses TRBV23-1 and TRBJ2-2, with 8 bases identical to TRBD2. TRBV23-1 is an ORF, and what it does is uncertain. There are 21 residues in the CDR3. Germline trimming cut 7 bases from V and 1 base from J; bases unmatched to any gene: 23.

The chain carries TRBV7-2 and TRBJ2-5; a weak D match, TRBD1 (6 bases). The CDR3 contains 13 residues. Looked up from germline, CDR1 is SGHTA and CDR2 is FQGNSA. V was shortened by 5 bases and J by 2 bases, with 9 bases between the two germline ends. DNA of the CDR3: TGTGCCAGCAGCGTAGGACAGCAAGAGACCCAGTACTTC. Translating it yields CASSVGQQETQYF.

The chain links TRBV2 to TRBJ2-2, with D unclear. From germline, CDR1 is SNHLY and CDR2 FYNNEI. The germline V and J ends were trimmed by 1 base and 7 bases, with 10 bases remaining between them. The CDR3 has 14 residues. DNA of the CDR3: TGTGCCAGCAGTGAAGTCGTGGCGAGCGGGGAGCTGTTTTTT. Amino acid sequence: CASSEVVASGELFF.

The CDR3: CASSLGGVYGYTF. In DNA, the CDR3 is TGTGCCAGCAGCTTGGGTGGGGTCTATGGCTACACCTTC. This chain links TRBV5-6 with TRBJ1-2; D is unclear. From germline, CDR1 is SGHDT and CDR2 YYEEEE. The CDR3 is 13 amino acids. Trimming pared 0 bases from V and 4 bases from J, leaving 7 bases between.

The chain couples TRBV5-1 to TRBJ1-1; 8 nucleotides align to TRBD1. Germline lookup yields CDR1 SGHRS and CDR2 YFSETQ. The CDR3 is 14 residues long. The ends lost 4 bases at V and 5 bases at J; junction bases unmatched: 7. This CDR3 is CASSPGQGGTEAFF. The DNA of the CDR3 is TGCGCCAGCAGCCCAGGACAGGGAGGGACTGAAGCTTTCTTT.

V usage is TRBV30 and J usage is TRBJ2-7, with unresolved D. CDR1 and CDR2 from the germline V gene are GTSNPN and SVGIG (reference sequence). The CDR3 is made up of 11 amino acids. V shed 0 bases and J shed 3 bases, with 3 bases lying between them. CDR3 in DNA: TGTGCCTGGAGTGTGGGCTACGAGCAGTACTTC. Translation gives CAWSVGYEQYF.

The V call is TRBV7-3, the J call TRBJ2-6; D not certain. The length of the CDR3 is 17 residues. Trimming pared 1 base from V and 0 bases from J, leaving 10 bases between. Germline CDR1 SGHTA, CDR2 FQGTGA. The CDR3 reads CASSLMGSLSGANVLTF. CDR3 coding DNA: TGTGCCAGCAGCTTAATGGGCAGTCTCTCTGGGGCCAACGTCCTGACTTTC.

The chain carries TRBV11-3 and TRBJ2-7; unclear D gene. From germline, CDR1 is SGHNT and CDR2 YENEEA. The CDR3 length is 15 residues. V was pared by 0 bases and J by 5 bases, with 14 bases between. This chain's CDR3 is CASSLEFRITHEQYF. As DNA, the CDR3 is TGTGCCAGCAGCTTAGAATTCCGAATCACCCACGAGCAGTACTTC.

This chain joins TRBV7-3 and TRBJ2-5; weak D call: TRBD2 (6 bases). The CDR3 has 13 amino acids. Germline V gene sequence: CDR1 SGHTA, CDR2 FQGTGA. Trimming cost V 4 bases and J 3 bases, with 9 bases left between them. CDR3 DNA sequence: TGTGCCAGCAGCTCCGGGAGTGAAGAGACCCAGTACTTC. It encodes CASSSGSEETQYF.

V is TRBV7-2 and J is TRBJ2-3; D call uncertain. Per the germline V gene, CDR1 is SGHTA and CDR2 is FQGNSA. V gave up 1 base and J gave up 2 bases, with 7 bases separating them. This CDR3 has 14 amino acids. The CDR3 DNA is TGTGCCAGCAGCTTAGGATGGGCCACAGATACGCAGTATTTT. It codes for CASSLGWATDTQYF. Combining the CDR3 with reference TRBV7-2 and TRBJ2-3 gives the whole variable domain GAGVSQSPSNKVTEKGKDVELRCDPISGHTALYWYRQSLGQGLEFLIYFQGNSAPDKSGLPSDRFSAERTGGSVSTLTIQRTQQEDSAVYLCASSLGWATDTQYFGPGTRLTVL.

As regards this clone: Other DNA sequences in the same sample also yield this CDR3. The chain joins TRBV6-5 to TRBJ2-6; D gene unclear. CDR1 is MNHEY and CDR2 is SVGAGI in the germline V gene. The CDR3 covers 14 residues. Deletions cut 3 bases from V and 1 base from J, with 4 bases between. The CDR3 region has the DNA TGTGCCAGCAGTTATGGGTCTGGGGCCAACGTCCTGACTTTC. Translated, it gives CASSYGSGANVLTF.

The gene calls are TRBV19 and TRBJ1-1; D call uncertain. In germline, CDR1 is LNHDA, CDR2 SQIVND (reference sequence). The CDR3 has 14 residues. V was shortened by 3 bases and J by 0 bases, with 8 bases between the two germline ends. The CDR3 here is CASSITTMNTEAFF. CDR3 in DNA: TGTGCCAGTAGTATTACGACAATGAACACTGAAGCTTTCTTT.

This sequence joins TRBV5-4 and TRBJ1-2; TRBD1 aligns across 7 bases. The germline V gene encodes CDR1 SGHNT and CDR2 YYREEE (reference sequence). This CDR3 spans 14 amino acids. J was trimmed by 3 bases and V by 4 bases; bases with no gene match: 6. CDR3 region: CASSPGQTYYGYTF. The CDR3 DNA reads TGTGCCAGCAGCCCGGGACAGACTTACTATGGCTACACCTTC.

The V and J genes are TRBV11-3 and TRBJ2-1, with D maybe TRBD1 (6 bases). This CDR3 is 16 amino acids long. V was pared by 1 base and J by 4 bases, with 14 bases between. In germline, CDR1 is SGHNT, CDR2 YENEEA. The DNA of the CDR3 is TGTGCCAGCAGCTTAGGGCAGGGGCGGGTATACAATGAGCAGTTCTTC. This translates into CASSLGQGRVYNEQFF.

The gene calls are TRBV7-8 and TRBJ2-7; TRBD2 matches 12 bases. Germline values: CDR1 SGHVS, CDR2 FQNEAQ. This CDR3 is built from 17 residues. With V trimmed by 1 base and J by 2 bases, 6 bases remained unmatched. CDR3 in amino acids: CASSLVTSGRSPYEQYF. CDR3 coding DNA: TGTGCCAGCAGCTTAGTAACTAGCGGGAGGTCCCCCTACGAGCAGTACTTC.

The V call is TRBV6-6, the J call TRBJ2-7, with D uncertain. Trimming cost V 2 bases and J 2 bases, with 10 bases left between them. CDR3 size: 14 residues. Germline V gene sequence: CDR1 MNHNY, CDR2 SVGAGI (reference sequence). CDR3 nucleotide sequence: TGTGCCAGCAGTTACATGGGCCGAACCTACGAGCAGTACTTC. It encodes CASSYMGRTYEQYF.

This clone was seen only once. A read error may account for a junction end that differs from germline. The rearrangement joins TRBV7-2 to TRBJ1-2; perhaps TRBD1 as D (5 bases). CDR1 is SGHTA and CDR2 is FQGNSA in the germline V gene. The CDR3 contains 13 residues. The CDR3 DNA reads TGTGCCAGCAGCCCTGCCCGGGGCTATGGCCACACCTTC. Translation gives CASSPARGYGHTF.

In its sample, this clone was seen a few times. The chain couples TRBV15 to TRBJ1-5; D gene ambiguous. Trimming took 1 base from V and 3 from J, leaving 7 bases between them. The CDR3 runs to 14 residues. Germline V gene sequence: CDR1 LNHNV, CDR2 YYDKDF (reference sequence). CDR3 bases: TGTGCCACCAGCAGAGTGGCGGACAATCAGCCCCAGCATTTT. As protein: CATSRVADNQPQHF.

The CDR3 is CASSPQRAMTGVSGNTIYF. CDR3 nucleotide sequence: TGTGCCAGCTCACCACAAAGGGCGATGACAGGGGTCTCTGGAAACACCATATATTTT. The chain couples TRBV18 to TRBJ1-3; 8 bases agree with TRBD1. The CDR3 loop spans 19 amino acids. J gave up 0 bases and V 1 base, and 11 bases lay outside the gene matches. CDR1 and CDR2 (germline): KGHSH, LQKENI.

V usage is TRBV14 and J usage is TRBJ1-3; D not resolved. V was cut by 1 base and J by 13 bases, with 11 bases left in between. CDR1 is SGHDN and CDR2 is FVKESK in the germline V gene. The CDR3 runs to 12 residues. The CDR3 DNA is TGTGCCAGCAGCCAAGTACCCCGGACGATATATTTT. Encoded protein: CASSQVPRTIYF. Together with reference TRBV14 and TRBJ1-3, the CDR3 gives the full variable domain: EAGVTQFPSHSVIEKGQTVTLRCDPISGHDNLYWYRRVMGKEIKFLLHFVKESKQDESGMPNNRFLAERTGGTYSTLKVQPAELEDSGVYFCASSQVPRTIYFGEGSWLTVV.

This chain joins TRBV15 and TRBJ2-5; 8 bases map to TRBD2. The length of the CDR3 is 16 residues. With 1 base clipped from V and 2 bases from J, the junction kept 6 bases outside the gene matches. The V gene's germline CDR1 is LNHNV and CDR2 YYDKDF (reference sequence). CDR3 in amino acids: CATSRGLTSDQETQYF. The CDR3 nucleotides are TGTGCCACCAGCAGAGGGTTGACTAGCGATCAAGAGACCCAGTACTTC.

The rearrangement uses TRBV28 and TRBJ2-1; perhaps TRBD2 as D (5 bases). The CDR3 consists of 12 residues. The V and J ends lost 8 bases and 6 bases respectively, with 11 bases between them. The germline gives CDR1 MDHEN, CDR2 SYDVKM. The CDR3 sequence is CASRESVNEQFF. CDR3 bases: TGTGCCAGCCGGGAAAGCGTCAATGAGCAGTTCTTC.

For the CDR3, the DNA is TGTGCCAGCAGTTCCCAAACACGAACAGCCTACGAGCAGTACTTC. Amino acids: CASSSQTRTAYEQYF. The J gene is TRBJ2-7, the V gene TRBV27, with D uncertain. The CDR3 extends over 15 amino acids. The ends were cut back, 4 bases at V and 2 bases at J, with 15 bases in the middle. CDR1 is MNHEY, CDR2 SMNVEV, per germline (reference sequence).

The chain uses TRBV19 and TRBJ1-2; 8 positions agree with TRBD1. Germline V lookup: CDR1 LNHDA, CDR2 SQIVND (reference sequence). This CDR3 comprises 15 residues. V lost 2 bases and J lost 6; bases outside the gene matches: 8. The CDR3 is CASSITSGGEDGYTF. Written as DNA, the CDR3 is TGTGCCAGTAGTATAACGTCAGGGGGCGAAGATGGCTACACCTTC.

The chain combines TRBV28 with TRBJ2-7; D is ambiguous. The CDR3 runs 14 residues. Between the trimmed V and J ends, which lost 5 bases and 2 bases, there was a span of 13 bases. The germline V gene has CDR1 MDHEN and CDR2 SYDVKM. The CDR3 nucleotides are TGTGCCAGCAGTCAATCGATGGCAACCTACGAGCAGTACTTC. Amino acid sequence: CASSQSMATYEQYF. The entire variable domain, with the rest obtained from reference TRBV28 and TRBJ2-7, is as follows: DVKVTQSSRYLVKRTGEKVFLECVQDMDHENMFWYRQDPGLGLRLIYFSYDVKMKEKGDIPEGYSVSREKKERFSLILESASTNQTSMYLCASSQSMATYEQYFGPGTRLTVT.

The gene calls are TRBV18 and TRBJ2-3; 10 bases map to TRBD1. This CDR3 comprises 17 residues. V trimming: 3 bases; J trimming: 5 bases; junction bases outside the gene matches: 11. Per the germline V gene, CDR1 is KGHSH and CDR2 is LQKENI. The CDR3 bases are TGTGCCAGCTCACCGACAAAGGACAGGGGGGTACGAGATACGCAGTATTTT. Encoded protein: CASSPTKDRGVRDTQYF.

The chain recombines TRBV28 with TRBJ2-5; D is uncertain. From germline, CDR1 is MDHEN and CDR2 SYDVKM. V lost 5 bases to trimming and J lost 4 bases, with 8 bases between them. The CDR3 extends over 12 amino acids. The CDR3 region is CASSGMRETQYF. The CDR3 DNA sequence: TGTGCCAGCAGTGGAATGCGAGAGACCCAGTACTTC.

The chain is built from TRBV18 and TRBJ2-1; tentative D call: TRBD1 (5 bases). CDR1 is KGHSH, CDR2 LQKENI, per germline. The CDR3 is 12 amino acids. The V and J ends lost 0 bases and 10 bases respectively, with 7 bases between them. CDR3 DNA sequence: TGTGCCAGCTCACCACCTAGGGGAGAGCAGTTCTTC. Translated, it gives CASSPPRGEQFF.

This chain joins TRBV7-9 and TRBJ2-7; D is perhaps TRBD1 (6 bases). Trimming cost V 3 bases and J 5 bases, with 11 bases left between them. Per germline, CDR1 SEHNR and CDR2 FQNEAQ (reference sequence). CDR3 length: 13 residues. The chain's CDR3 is CASSFPGDNEQYF. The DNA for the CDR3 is TGTGCCAGCAGCTTTCCAGGGGATAACGAGCAGTACTTC. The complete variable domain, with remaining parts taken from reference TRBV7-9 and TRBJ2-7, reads DTGVSQNPRHKITKRGQNVTFRCDPISEHNRLYWYRQTLGQGPEFLTYFQNEAQLEKSRLLSDRFSAERPKGSFSTLEIQRTEQGDSAMYLCASSFPGDNEQYFGPGTRLTVT.